The entry below describes one T cell receptor (beta chain). Study processing details: Amplifying reference gene primers gave estimates of nucleated cell counts. The data were produced by immunoSEQ multiplex PCR, yet TCRdb's version contains in-frame clones alone and is incomplete. The V and J calls and clone size come from that table; D and trimming were worked out from the DNA. Of about 100,000 clones listed, 70% to 90% are singletons. The data are from a study of blood T cell repertoires in COVID-19. Turning to the study itself: The study drew acute and convalescent COVID-19 samples from the United States, Italy and Spain. PBMCs, B-cell-depleted T cells, or T cells were the source of the cDNA or gDNA that made up the material.

Trimming removed 5 bases from V and 8 bases from J; junction bases left unmatched: 8. The CDR3 contains 14 residues. Per germline, CDR1 SGHNT and CDR2 YYREEE (reference sequence). V and J are TRBV5-4 and TRBJ1-4, with 8 positions matching TRBD1. Sequencing was done on a sample of peripheral blood. The clonotype comes from a human donor in a cohort sampled during active COVID-19. This CDR3 is CASRTGVNGEKLFF. The CDR3 region has the DNA TGTGCCAGCAGGACAGGGGTGAACGGGGAAAAACTGTTTTTT.